The 2 T cell receptor beta chains in this list originate from one sample, sequenced in a study of response to subunit inactivated influenza vaccine. One entry per CDR3 protein results from TCRdb running MiXCR on the RT-PCR reads. The top ten hold approximately 2.9% of the sample, which has roughly 550,000 distinct CDR3 sequences, roughly 25% seen once. These data also featured in a second study, about T cells expressing NK-cell markers. This second report adds: A 5'RACE template switching approach incorporating UMIs was used to make TCR beta cDNA.

The sequenced sample was CD4+ T cells sorted from PBMCs, obtained about 11 days after vaccination. The receptors derive from a man aged 50 or older who received an inactivated influenza vaccine.

The gene calls are TRBV4-2 and TRBJ2-5, with no clear D. The length of the CDR3 is 15 residues. V lost 1 base, J lost 5 bases, and 14 bases lay in between. CDR1 and CDR2 (germline): LGHNA, YNFKEQ. The CDR3 region is CASSQAAAEEETQYF. The CDR3 nucleotides are TGTGCCAGCAGCCAAGCGGCGGCAGAGGAGGAGACCCAGTACTTC.

This clonotype occurred a few times. V gene TRBV7-3 combines with J gene TRBJ2-7, with a possible D match to TRBD2 (6 bases). This CDR3 is built from 14 residues. The V gene's germline CDR1 is SGHTA and CDR2 FQGTGA. V was cut by 5 bases and J by 4 bases, with 15 bases left in between. CDR3 in amino acids: CASSTQGGDYEQYF. The CDR3 DNA sequence: TGTGCCAGCAGCACCCAAGGAGGGGATTACGAGCAGTACTTC.